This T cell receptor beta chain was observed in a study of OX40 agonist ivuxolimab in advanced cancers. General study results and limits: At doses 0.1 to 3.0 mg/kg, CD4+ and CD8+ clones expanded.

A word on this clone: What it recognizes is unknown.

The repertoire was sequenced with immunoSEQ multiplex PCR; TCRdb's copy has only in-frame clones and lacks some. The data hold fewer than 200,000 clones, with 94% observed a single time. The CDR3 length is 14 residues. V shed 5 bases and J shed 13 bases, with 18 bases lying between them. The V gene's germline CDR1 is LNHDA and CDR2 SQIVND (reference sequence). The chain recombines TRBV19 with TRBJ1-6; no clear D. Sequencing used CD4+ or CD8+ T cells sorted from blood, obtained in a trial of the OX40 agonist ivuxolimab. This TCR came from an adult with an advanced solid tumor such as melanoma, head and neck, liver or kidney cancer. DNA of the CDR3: TGTGCCAGTAGTCCCCGGGCGGGTTCACGGCCCCTCCACTTT. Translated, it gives CASSPRAGSRPLHF. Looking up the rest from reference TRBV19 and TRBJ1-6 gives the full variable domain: DGGITQSPKYLFRKEGQNVTLSCEQNLNHDAMYWYRQDPGQGLRLIYYSQIVNDFQKGDIAEGYSVSREKKESFPLTVTSAQKNPTAFYLCASSPRAGSRPLHFGNGTRLTVT.